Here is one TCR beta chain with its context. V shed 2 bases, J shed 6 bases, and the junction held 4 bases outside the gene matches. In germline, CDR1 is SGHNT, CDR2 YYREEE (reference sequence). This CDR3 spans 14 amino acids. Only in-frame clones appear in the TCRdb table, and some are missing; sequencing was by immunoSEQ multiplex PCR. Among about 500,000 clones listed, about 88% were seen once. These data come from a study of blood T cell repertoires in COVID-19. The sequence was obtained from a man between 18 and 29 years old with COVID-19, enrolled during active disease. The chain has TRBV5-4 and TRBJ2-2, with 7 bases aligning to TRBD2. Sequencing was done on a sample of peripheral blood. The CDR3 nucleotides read TGTGCCAGCAGCTTAACCGGGGGGTCCGGGGAGCTGTTTTTT. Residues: CASSLTGGSGELFF. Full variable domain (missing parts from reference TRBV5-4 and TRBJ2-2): ETGVTQSPTHLIKTRGQQVTLRCSSQSGHNTVSWYQQALGQGPQFIFQYYREEENGRGNFPPRFSGLQFPNYSSELNVNALELDDSALYLCASSLTGGSGELFFGEGSRLTVL.